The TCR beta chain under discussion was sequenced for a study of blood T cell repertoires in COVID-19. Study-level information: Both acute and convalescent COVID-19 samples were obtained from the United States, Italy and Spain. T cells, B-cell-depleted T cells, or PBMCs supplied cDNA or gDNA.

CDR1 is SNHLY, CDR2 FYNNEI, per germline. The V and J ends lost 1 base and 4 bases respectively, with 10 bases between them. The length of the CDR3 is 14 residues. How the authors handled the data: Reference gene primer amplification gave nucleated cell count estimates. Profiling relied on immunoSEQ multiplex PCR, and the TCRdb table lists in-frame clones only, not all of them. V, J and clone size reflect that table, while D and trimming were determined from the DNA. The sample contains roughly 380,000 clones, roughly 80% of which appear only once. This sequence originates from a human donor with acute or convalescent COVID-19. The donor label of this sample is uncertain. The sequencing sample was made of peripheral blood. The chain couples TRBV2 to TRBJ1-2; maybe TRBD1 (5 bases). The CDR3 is CASSEGGGVYGYTF. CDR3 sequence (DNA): TGTGCCAGCAGTGAAGGGGGGGGAGTCTATGGCTACACCTTC.